The text below deals with one TCR beta chain. V lost 2 bases, J lost 5 bases, and 12 bases lay in between. Per germline, CDR1 LGHNA and CDR2 YSLEER. The CDR3 runs to 15 residues. This sample was taken from a study of blood T cell repertoires in COVID-19. Study-wide context: COVID-19 samples, acute and convalescent, were from the United States, Italy and Spain. Sample material is recorded as cDNA or gDNA derived from T cells, B-cell-depleted T cells, or PBMCs.

In the authors' methods: Reference gene primer amplification yielded estimated nucleated cell counts. Sequenced by immunoSEQ multiplex PCR; TCRdb stores in-frame clones only, minus some. V and J calls and clone size follow that table, whereas D and trimming were derived from the DNA. The sample contains 70,000 to 80,000 clones, roughly 83% of which appear only once. V gene TRBV4-3 combines with J gene TRBJ1-4, with D tentatively TRBD1 (6 bases). The sequence was collected from an elderly man with acute or convalescent COVID-19. What was sequenced was peripheral blood. CDR3 residues: CASSQWGGANEKLFF. In DNA, the CDR3 is TGCGCCAGCAGCCAATGGGGGGGGGCAAATGAAAAACTGTTTTTT.